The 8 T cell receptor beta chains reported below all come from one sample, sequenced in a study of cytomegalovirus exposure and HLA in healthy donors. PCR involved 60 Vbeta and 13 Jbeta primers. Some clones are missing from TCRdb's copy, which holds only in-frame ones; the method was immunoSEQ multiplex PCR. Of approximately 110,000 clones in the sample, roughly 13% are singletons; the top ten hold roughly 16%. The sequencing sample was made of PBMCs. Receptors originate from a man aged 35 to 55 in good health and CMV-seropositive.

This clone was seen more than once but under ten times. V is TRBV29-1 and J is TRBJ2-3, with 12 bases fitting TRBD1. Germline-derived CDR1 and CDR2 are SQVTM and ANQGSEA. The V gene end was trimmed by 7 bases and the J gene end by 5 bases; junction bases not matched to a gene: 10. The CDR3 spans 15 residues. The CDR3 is CSALLGQGAQDTQYF. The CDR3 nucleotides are TGCAGCGCTCTCTTGGGACAGGGGGCACAAGATACGCAGTATTTT.

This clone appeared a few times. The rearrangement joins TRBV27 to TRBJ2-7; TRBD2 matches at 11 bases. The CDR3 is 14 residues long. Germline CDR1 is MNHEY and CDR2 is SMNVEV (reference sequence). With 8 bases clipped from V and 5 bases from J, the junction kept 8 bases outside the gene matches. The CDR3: CASLPSGRRNEQYF. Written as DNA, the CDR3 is TGTGCCAGCCTCCCTAGCGGGAGGAGGAACGAGCAGTACTTC.

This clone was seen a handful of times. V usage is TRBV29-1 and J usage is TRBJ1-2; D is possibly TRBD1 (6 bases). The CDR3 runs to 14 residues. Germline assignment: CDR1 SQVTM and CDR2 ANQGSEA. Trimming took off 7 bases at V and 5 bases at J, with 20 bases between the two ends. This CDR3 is CSALRQAGVYGYTF. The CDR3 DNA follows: TGCAGCGCTTTAAGACAGGCCGGGGTTTATGGCTACACCTTC.

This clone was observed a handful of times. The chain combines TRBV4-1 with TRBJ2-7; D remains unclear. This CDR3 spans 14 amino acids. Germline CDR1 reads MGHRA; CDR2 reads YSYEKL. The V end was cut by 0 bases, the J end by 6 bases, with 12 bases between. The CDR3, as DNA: TGCGCCAGCAGCCAAGATTCGCTAGTGGGCGAGCAGTACTTC. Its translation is CASSQDSLVGEQYF.

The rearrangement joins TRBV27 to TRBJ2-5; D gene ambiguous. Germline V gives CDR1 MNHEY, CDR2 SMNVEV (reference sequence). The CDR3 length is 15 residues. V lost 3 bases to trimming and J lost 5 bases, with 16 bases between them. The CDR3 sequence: CASSFSAGLRETQYF. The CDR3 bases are TGTGCCAGCAGTTTTTCAGCAGGTCTCAGGGAGACCCAGTACTTC.

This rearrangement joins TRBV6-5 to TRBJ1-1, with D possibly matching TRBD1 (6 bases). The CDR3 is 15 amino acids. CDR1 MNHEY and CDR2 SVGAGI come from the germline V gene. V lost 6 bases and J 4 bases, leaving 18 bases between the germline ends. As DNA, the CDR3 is TGTGCCAGCAGGAAGACCCAGGGGAGAGGCACTGAAGCTTTCTTT. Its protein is CASRKTQGRGTEAFF.

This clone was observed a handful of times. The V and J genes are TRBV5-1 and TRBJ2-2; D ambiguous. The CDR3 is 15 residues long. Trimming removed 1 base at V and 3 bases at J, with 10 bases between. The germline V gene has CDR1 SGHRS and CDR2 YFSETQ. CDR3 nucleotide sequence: TGCGCCAGCAGCTTGACCAATCTACACACCGGGGAGCTGTTTTTT. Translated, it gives CASSLTNLHTGELFF.

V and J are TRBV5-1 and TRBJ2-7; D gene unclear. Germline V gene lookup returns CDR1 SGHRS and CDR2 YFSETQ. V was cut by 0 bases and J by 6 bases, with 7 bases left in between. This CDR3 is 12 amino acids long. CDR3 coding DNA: TGCGCCAGCAGCTTGGTCTCCCGCGAGCAGTACTTC. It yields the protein CASSLVSREQYF.